One and the same sample provided the 25 T cell receptor beta chains below, sequenced in a study of early T cells in non-severe SARS-CoV-2 infection. TCRdb called the 5' RACE reads again in MiXCR, with one record for every CDR3 protein. The data show about 26,000 distinct CDR3 sequences, with 4% to 5% seen just once and 6.2% held by the top ten. Sequenced input: whole blood. The receptors come from an adult who was a healthcare worker with PCR-confirmed SARS-CoV-2 infection or an uninfected control (not recorded which).

This clonotype was picked up many times. The chain has TRBV7-2 and TRBJ2-1; D call uncertain. The CDR3 runs to 14 residues. CDR1 is SGHTA, CDR2 FQGNSA, per germline. V lost 5 bases and J lost 2, with 10 bases in between. This CDR3 reads CASSRTATYNEQFF. The CDR3 bases are TGTGCCAGCAGCCGGACGGCGACCTACAATGAGCAGTTCTTC.

This clonotype was counted ten times or more. CDR3 bases: TGTGCCAGCAGCTTATCTCTAGCGGGGCGGGGAGATACGCAGTATTTT. Protein sequence: CASSLSLAGRGDTQYF. The chain uses TRBV7-2 and TRBJ2-3, with TRBD2 matching over 9 bases. This CDR3 has 16 residues. With 2 bases clipped from V and 5 bases from J, the junction kept 8 bases outside the gene matches. The germline V gene encodes CDR1 SGHTA and CDR2 FQGNSA.

This clonotype was observed many times. The chain employs TRBV30 and TRBJ1-3; tentative D call: TRBD1 (6 bases). Deletions cut 5 bases from V and 3 bases from J, with 14 bases between. CDR3 length equals 14 residues. Germline V lookup: CDR1 GTSNPN, CDR2 SVGIG (reference sequence). The CDR3 here is CAWGTGSNGNTIYF. The CDR3 DNA is TGTGCCTGGGGAACAGGGAGTAATGGAAACACCATATATTTT.

This clonotype was observed many times. The rearrangement joins TRBV5-6 to TRBJ2-3; tentative D call: TRBD2 (5 bases). Germline values: CDR1 SGHDT, CDR2 YYEEEE. The CDR3 runs to 13 residues. Trimming left V 7 bases short and J 2 bases short, with 11 bases between. The CDR3 region is CASWRRLTDTQYF. The CDR3 DNA follows: TGTGCCAGCTGGCGGAGGCTCACAGATACGCAGTATTTT.

At least ten counts were recorded for this clonotype. The V and J genes are TRBV7-9 and TRBJ1-2; TRBD1 might be the D (6 bases). Per the germline V gene, CDR1 is SEHNR and CDR2 is FQNEAQ (reference sequence). This CDR3 spans 14 amino acids. The V end lost 4 bases, the J end lost 5 bases, and 14 bases lay between the germline ends. The CDR3 loop is CASSWARGPYGYTF. The CDR3 DNA follows: TGTGCCAGCAGCTGGGCCAGGGGCCCATATGGCTACACCTTC.

The table lists this clonotype with a few counts. The V gene is TRBV20-1, the J gene TRBJ2-1, with TRBD2 matching 9 bases. CDR3 length: 19 amino acids. Unmatched junction bases numbered 17, after V lost 3 bases and J lost 2 bases. Per the germline V gene, CDR1 is DFQATT and CDR2 is SNEGSKA (reference sequence). The CDR3 region is CSASSPDPRAGGTYNEQFF. Here the CDR3 DNA reads TGCAGTGCTAGTTCTCCAGATCCCCGAGCGGGAGGCACCTACAATGAGCAGTTCTTC.

At least ten counts were recorded for this clonotype. V is TRBV20-1 and J is TRBJ2-7; TRBD2 matches 9 bases. The CDR3 length is 13 residues. J gave up 5 bases and V 1 base, and 3 bases lay outside the gene matches. The V gene's germline CDR1 is DFQATT and CDR2 SNEGSKA (reference sequence). CDR3 sequence reads: CSARVAGVHEQYF. The CDR3 DNA sequence: TGCAGTGCTAGAGTAGCGGGAGTTCACGAGCAGTACTTC.

This clonotype was counted ten times or more. The chain combines TRBV11-3 with TRBJ2-7; D is unclear. CDR1 and CDR2 (germline): SGHNT, YENEEA. The CDR3 loop spans 13 amino acids. The V and J ends lost 2 bases and 0 bases respectively, with 5 bases between them. The CDR3 nucleotides are TGTGCCAGCAGCTTATACAGCTCCTACGAGCAGTACTTC. Translating it yields CASSLYSSYEQYF.

This clonotype appeared many times. This chain uses TRBV18 with TRBJ1-4; D unclear. This CDR3 comprises 12 residues. Germline CDR1 is KGHSH and CDR2 is LQKENI. V was clipped by 0 bases and J by 8 bases, with 4 bases between them. CDR3 amino acids: CASSPPGEKLFF. The CDR3 nucleotides read TGTGCCAGCTCACCACCGGGGGAAAAACTGTTTTTT.

This clonotype was observed at least ten times. The chain recombines TRBV5-6 with TRBJ2-1; 10 bases agree with TRBD2. Germline V gene sequence: CDR1 SGHDT, CDR2 YYEEEE. The CDR3 spans 14 residues. With V trimmed by 3 bases and J by 12 bases, 9 bases remained unmatched. CDR3 coding DNA: TGTGCCAGCAGCTCGAGGGGACTAGCGATTGCGCAGTTCTTC. As protein: CASSSRGLAIAQFF.

Many counts were recorded for this clonotype. V and J are TRBV19 and TRBJ1-4; D is possibly TRBD1 (6 bases). The CDR3 consists of 15 residues. Trimming pared 2 bases from V and 4 bases from J, leaving 11 bases between. Germline CDR1 and CDR2: LNHDA and SQIVND (reference sequence). In DNA form, the CDR3 reads TGTGCCAGTAGTATAAGGGGGAATTTTAATGAAAAACTGTTTTTT. It is translated as CASSIRGNFNEKLFF.

There are many counts of this clonotype. The genes are TRBV11-2 and TRBJ1-4; D may be TRBD1 (5 bases). Germline loops: CDR1 SGHAT, CDR2 FQNNGV. The CDR3 runs 13 residues. Trimming removed 6 bases at V and 8 bases at J, with 13 bases between. DNA for the CDR3: TGTGCCAGCAGGACCGGGACGGGGGAAAAACTGTTTTTT. It translates to CASRTGTGEKLFF.

This clonotype turned up a few times. CDR3 DNA: TGTGCCAGCAGCCGAGTCACTGAAGCTTTCTTT. Translation gives CASSRVTEAFF. This chain uses TRBV21-1 with TRBJ1-1. TRBV21-1 is flagged as a pseudogene. This CDR3 spans 11 amino acids.

For this clonotype: One junction end disagrees with the germline gene, perhaps due to a read error. J is TRBJ2-3 and V is TRBV20-1; D is uncertain. The CDR3 sequence is 13 residues long. The germline V gene has CDR1 DFQATT and CDR2 SNEGSKA (reference sequence). CDR3 in DNA: TGCAGTGCGAGAGGCTCCCAAGGCGATACGCAGTATTTT. It encodes CSARGSQGDTQYF.

This clonotype has ten or more counts. The rearrangement links TRBV2 to TRBJ2-5, with 10 bases fitting TRBD2. V lost 7 bases to trimming and J lost 1 base; unmatched junction nucleotides: 3. The CDR3 runs 14 residues. In germline, CDR1 is SNHLY, CDR2 FYNNEI. CDR3 DNA: TGTGCCAGCACTACTAGCGGGGCCCAAGAGACCCAGTACTTC. Amino acids: CASTTSGAQETQYF.

This clonotype has a count of ten or more. The V gene is TRBV6-5, the J gene TRBJ2-6; no clear D gene. CDR1 is MNHEY and CDR2 is SVGAGI in the germline V gene. CDR3 size: 15 residues. V was clipped by 8 bases and J by 1 base, with 12 bases between them. CDR3 amino acids: CASRLGSSGANVLTF. The CDR3 DNA sequence: TGTGCCAGCCGCCTGGGATCGTCTGGGGCCAACGTCCTGACTTTC.

This clonotype was picked up many times. V and J are TRBV5-1 and TRBJ2-1; D gene ambiguous. V was cut by 6 bases and J by 2 bases, with 12 bases left in between. The CDR3 consists of 14 residues. Germline CDR1 and CDR2: SGHRS and YFSETQ. CDR3 protein: CASNPNLPYNEQFF. The CDR3 coding sequence is TGCGCCAGCAATCCCAACTTGCCCTACAATGAGCAGTTCTTC.

This clonotype was picked up a small number of times. The chain is built from TRBV7-6 and TRBJ2-3; 7 nucleotides align to TRBD2. The V segment lost 0 bases and the J segment 1 base; nucleotides outside the gene matches: 10. Germline values: CDR1 SGHVS, CDR2 FNYEAQ. This CDR3 region has 18 residues. Here the CDR3 reads CASSLAAVGGPGTDTQYF. Here the CDR3 DNA reads TGTGCCAGCAGCTTAGCGGCAGTGGGAGGGCCGGGCACAGATACGCAGTATTTT.

This clonotype was seen ten or more times. The chain couples TRBV12-3 or TRBV12-4 to TRBJ1-3; TRBD1 might be the D (5 bases). V lost 7 bases and J lost 4, with 14 bases in between. The CDR3 spans 14 residues. The CDR3 DNA is TGTGCCAGCACCTGGGGACGTCTGGGAAACACCATATATTTT. The encoded protein is CASTWGRLGNTIYF.

This clonotype appeared many times. V usage is TRBV12-5 and J usage is TRBJ2-7; TRBD1 agrees at 8 bases. There are 15 residues in the CDR3. Germline loops: CDR1 LGHNT, CDR2 FRNRAP. Trimming removed 5 bases from V and 4 bases from J; junction bases left unmatched: 10. DNA for the CDR3: TGTGCTAGTGGTCTCGGGACAGGTGAGGGGTACGAGCAGTACTTC. It yields the protein CASGLGTGEGYEQYF.

This clonotype occurred many times. The chain carries TRBV20-1 and TRBJ1-1; no clear D. Trimming left V 2 bases short and J 6 bases short, with 16 bases between. The germline V gene encodes CDR1 DFQATT and CDR2 SNEGSKA (reference sequence). CDR3 length: 14 amino acids. The CDR3 DNA reads TGCAGTGCTAGATACAATCCTTTGGTCCCTGAAGCTTTCTTT. Translation: CSARYNPLVPEAFF.

The chain joins TRBV6-5 to TRBJ2-7; D tentatively reads TRBD1 or TRBD2 (6 bases each). V was pared by 6 bases and J by 1 base, with 13 bases between. CDR1 MNHEY and CDR2 SVGAGI come from the germline V gene. CDR3 length: 14 amino acids. DNA for the CDR3: TGTGCCAGCAGCCCGGGGGCAGTTTCCTACGAGCAGTACTTC. Amino acid sequence: CASSPGAVSYEQYF.

This clonotype was counted many times. The CDR3 DNA sequence: TGTGCCAGCAGCGCCAAAACTAGCGCCAACACCGGGGAGCTGTTTTTT. The encoded protein is CASSAKTSANTGELFF. The genes are TRBV7-8 and TRBJ2-2, with 7 bases lining up with TRBD2. Germline assignment: CDR1 SGHVS and CDR2 FQNEAQ. The CDR3 has 16 amino acids. V lost 5 bases, J lost 2 bases, and 8 bases stayed unmatched.

The table lists this clonotype with a few counts. The rearrangement links TRBV11-2 to TRBJ2-3; 8 bases are shared with TRBD2. The CDR3 runs to 17 residues. Germline lookup yields CDR1 SGHAT and CDR2 FQNNGV. Trimming removed 0 bases from V and 2 bases from J; junction bases left unmatched: 7. CDR3 residues: CASSLDSSGSNTDTQYF. As DNA, the CDR3 is TGTGCCAGCAGCTTAGACTCTAGCGGGTCCAACACAGATACGCAGTATTTT. Drawing the rest from reference TRBV11-2 and TRBJ2-3, the complete variable domain is EAGVAQSPRYKIIEKRQSVAFWCNPISGHATLYWYQQILGQGPKLLIQFQNNGVVDDSQLPKDRFSAERLKGVDSTLKIQPAKLEDSAVYLCASSLDSSGSNTDTQYFGPGTRLTVL.

This clonotype appeared many times. This rearrangement joins TRBV29-1 to TRBJ1-1; 8 bases fit TRBD1. The V segment lost 4 bases and the J segment 1 base; nucleotides outside the gene matches: 14. The CDR3 covers 17 residues. CDR1 is SQVTM, CDR2 ANQGSEA, per germline. In DNA, the CDR3 is TGCAGCGTTGGGGGACAGGCTAATGGCATGAGGAACACTGAAGCTTTCTTT. Translated: CSVGGQANGMRNTEAFF.